These 32 T cell receptor beta chains were sequenced from one sample in a study of siplizumab effects on memory and regulatory T cells. Assay used: immunoSEQ multiplex PCR; TCRdb lists only in-frame clones, some missing. The sample contains about 120,000 clones, around 94% of which appear only once. Sequenced input: non-Treg CD4+ T cells sorted from blood. The receptors were sampled from a human donor in good health.

The chain has TRBV29-1 and TRBJ1-4; no reliable D call. The V gene lost 6 bases and the J gene lost 6 bases, with 14 bases spanning the gap. This CDR3 contains 13 residues. Germline values: CDR1 SQVTM, CDR2 ANQGSEA. The chain's CDR3 is CSVLGENHEKLFF. Here the CDR3 DNA reads TGCAGCGTGCTTGGGGAAAATCATGAAAAACTGTTTTTT.

A remark on this clone: The limits of the CDR3 on the DNA are not certain, so only TCRdb's listed CDR3 is given. V gene TRBV6-5 combines with J gene TRBJ1-6; the DNA was not used to check the table's D call, TRBD1. Termini included, the CDR3 measures 16 amino acids. Germline V gene sequence: CDR1 MNHEY, CDR2 SVGAGI. The chain's CDR3 is CASSSSRPGGNSPLHF.

The V call is TRBV9, the J call TRBJ1-6; 8 bases are a match to TRBD1. Germline V gives CDR1 SGDLS, CDR2 YYNGEE. CDR3 length: 16 amino acids. The V and J ends lost 3 bases and 5 bases, in that order; junction bases with no gene match: 7. The CDR3 nucleotides read TGTGCCAGCAGCGATACAGGGGGGGCGAATAATTCACCCCTCCACTTT. This translates into CASSDTGGANNSPLHF.

The chain recombines TRBV7-2 with TRBJ1-2, with D perhaps TRBD1 (6 bases). V shed 4 bases and J shed 4 bases, with 7 bases lying between them. The CDR3 totals 12 residues. Germline V gene sequence: CDR1 SGHTA, CDR2 FQGNSA. CDR3 residues: CASSWTVYGYTF. The CDR3 nucleotides are TGTGCCAGCAGCTGGACAGTCTATGGCTACACCTTC.

J is TRBJ1-1 and V is TRBV7-8; no definite D call. Germline assignment: CDR1 SGHVS and CDR2 FQNEAQ. V was clipped by 0 bases and J by 5 bases, with 13 bases between them. This CDR3 comprises 15 residues. In DNA form, the CDR3 reads TGTGCCAGCAGCTTAGCGGGCCCCATGGGGACTGAAGCTTTCTTT. This gives the protein CASSLAGPMGTEAFF.

V and J are TRBV29-1 and TRBJ1-2; TRBD1 matches 9 bases. The CDR3 contains 13 residues. After removal of 7 bases from V and 6 bases from J, the junction contained 9 bases not matched to a gene. The germline gives CDR1 SQVTM, CDR2 ANQGSEA. CDR3 nucleotide sequence: TGCAGCGCCTACCGGGACAGGGTGAATGGCTACACCTTC. It specifies CSAYRDRVNGYTF.

V is TRBV27 and J is TRBJ2-7; 7 positions agree with TRBD2. Germline loops: CDR1 MNHEY, CDR2 SMNVEV (reference sequence). Losses at the gene ends were 0 bases for V and 2 bases for J; bases not matched to a gene: 4. This CDR3 is built from 15 residues. As DNA, the CDR3 is TGTGCCAGCAGTTTATCGGCTAGCGGAACCTACGAGCAGTACTTC. Protein: CASSLSASGTYEQYF.

The CDR3, as DNA: TGTGCCAGCAGAGGGGGCCCGACGGAGGAGACCCAGTACTTC. Translated: CASRGGPTEETQYF. The chain employs TRBV5-4 and TRBJ2-5; 7 nucleotides line up with TRBD1. The CDR3 runs 14 residues. Looked up from germline, CDR1 is SGHNT and CDR2 is YYREEE (reference sequence). J gave up 5 bases and V 5 bases, and 9 bases lay outside the gene matches.

The chain is built from TRBV5-1 and TRBJ1-2; D perhaps matches TRBD1 (5 bases). CDR3 size: 17 residues. With 0 bases removed from V and 4 bases from J, the gap between germline ends came to 19 bases. In germline, CDR1 is SGHRS, CDR2 YFSETQ. CDR3 nucleotides: TGCGCCAGCAGCTTGGGGGCCGGGACCGCGAATTTCTATGGCTACACCTTC. Translating gives CASSLGAGTANFYGYTF.

V gene TRBV12-5 combines with J gene TRBJ1-3, with 9 positions matching TRBD1. Germline trimming cut 0 bases from V and 3 bases from J; bases unmatched to any gene: 9. The CDR3 extends over 18 amino acids. CDR1 LGHNT and CDR2 FRNRAP come from the germline V gene. The CDR3 DNA reads as TGTGCTAGTGGTTTGGTAGTTTCGGGACAGGGTCTTGGAAACACCATATATTTT. Protein product: CASGLVVSGQGLGNTIYF. Drawing the rest from reference TRBV12-5 and TRBJ1-3, the complete variable domain is DARVTQTPRHKVTEMGQEVTMRCQPILGHNTVFWYRQTMMQGLELLAYFRNRAPLDDSGMPKDRFSAEMPDATLATLKIQPSEPRDSAVYFCASGLVVSGQGLGNTIYFGEGSWLTVV.

The rearrangement joins TRBV30 to TRBJ2-7; D may be TRBD2 (6 bases). CDR1 is GTSNPN, CDR2 SVGIG, per germline (reference sequence). Deletions cut 5 bases from V and 3 bases from J, with 14 bases between. The length of the CDR3 is 13 residues. CDR3 amino acids: CAWAGTYIYEQYF. In nucleotides, the CDR3 is TGTGCCTGGGCCGGGACTTATATCTACGAGCAGTACTTC. Supplemented by reference TRBV30 and TRBJ2-7, the full variable domain reads SQTIHQWPATLVQPVGSPLSLECTVEGTSNPNLYWYRQAAGRGLQLLFYSVGIGQISSEVPQNLSASRPQDRQFILSSKKLLLSDSGFYLCAWAGTYIYEQYFGPGTRLTVT.

The chain recombines TRBV7-3 with TRBJ2-2; 8 bases are shared with TRBD2. In germline, CDR1 is SGHTA, CDR2 FQGTGA. The CDR3 is 16 amino acids. After removal of 2 bases from V and 3 bases from J, the junction contained 5 bases not matched to a gene. The CDR3 sequence is CASSLATSAHTGELFF. The CDR3 nucleotides are TGTGCCAGCAGCTTAGCGACTAGCGCACACACCGGGGAGCTGTTTTTT.

V usage is TRBV7-7 and J usage is TRBJ2-1; D perhaps matches TRBD1 (6 bases). This CDR3 contains 13 residues. CDR1 and CDR2 from the germline V gene are SSHAT and FNYEAQ (reference sequence). V lost 5 bases to trimming and J lost 4 bases, with 9 bases between them. The CDR3 region is CASSATGYNEQFF. CDR3 bases: TGTGCCAGCAGCGCTACAGGGTACAATGAGCAGTTCTTC.

This chain uses TRBV30 with TRBJ1-5; D is unclear. V lost 0 bases and J 2 bases, leaving 8 bases between the germline ends. Germline V gene sequence: CDR1 GTSNPN, CDR2 SVGIG (reference sequence). The CDR3 spans 14 residues. CDR3 DNA sequence: TGTGCCTGGAGTGTATCAGCCCGCAATCAGCCCCAGCATTTT. Translated, it gives CAWSVSARNQPQHF.

V gene TRBV25-1 combines with J gene TRBJ1-1; unclear D gene. The CDR3 loop spans 13 amino acids. CDR1 is MGHDK, CDR2 SYGVNS, per germline. The V end was cut by 4 bases, the J end by 7 bases, with 13 bases between. Here the CDR3 reads CASSVGSTFEAFF. The DNA for the CDR3 is TGTGCCAGCAGTGTGGGGTCTACCTTTGAAGCTTTCTTT.

The chain links TRBV7-3 to TRBJ2-2, with TRBD2 matching over 13 bases. Germline V gives CDR1 SGHTA, CDR2 FQGTGA. V lost 5 bases, J lost 7 bases, and 7 bases stayed unmatched. The CDR3 is 16 amino acids. This CDR3 is CASSPTSGRAVGELFF. DNA of the CDR3: TGTGCCAGCAGCCCAACTAGCGGGAGGGCCGTCGGGGAGCTGTTTTTT.

The rearrangement joins TRBV15 to TRBJ2-2, with D possibly being TRBD2 (6 bases). The germline V gene encodes CDR1 LNHNV and CDR2 YYDKDF (reference sequence). V gave up 6 bases and J gave up 3 bases, with 11 bases separating them. This CDR3 comprises 14 residues. The DNA of the CDR3 is TGTGCCACCAGGCTGGGCGGGGACACCGGGGAGCTGTTTTTT. It is translated as CATRLGGDTGELFF.

The rearrangement joins TRBV6-5 to TRBJ2-1; D is ambiguous. The germline CDR1 and CDR2 sequences are MNHEY and SVGAGI. This CDR3 contains 16 residues. The V end was cut by 2 bases, the J end by 2 bases, with 13 bases between. CDR3 nucleotides: TGTGCCAGCAGTTACAGCTTGGTGCCCCCCTACAATGAGCAGTTCTTC. Translated, it gives CASSYSLVPPYNEQFF.

V gene TRBV27 combines with J gene TRBJ2-2, with 9 bases matching TRBD1. The junction had 23 bases not matched to a gene; V was cut back by 6 bases and J by 0 bases. The CDR3 sequence is 22 residues long. Germline loops: CDR1 MNHEY, CDR2 SMNVEV (reference sequence). CDR3 residues: CASRPLPHRGLMYPSNTGELFF. In DNA form, the CDR3 reads TGTGCCAGCAGGCCCCTTCCCCACAGGGGGCTTATGTATCCATCGAACACCGGGGAGCTGTTTTTT.

V is TRBV5-1 and J is TRBJ1-1, with 9 positions matching TRBD1. Trimming at V came to 6 bases and at J to 2 bases, leaving 17 bases not matched to a gene. This CDR3 has 18 residues. The germline V gene has CDR1 SGHRS and CDR2 YFSETQ. CDR3 DNA: TGCGCCAGCACCGCGGCACCTTACGTGGGACAGGGTAACACTGAAGCTTTCTTT. This sequence encodes CASTAAPYVGQGNTEAFF.

This rearrangement joins TRBV15 to TRBJ1-2; perhaps TRBD1 as D (6 bases). This CDR3 has 14 amino acids. Looked up from germline, CDR1 is LNHNV and CDR2 is YYDKDF (reference sequence). Between the trimmed V and J ends, which lost 2 bases and 7 bases, there was a span of 14 bases. CDR3 sequence: CATSRQQGLTGYTF. The CDR3, as DNA: TGTGCCACCAGCAGACAACAGGGACTTACTGGCTACACCTTC.

A single count supports this clone. The genes are TRBV7-6 and TRBJ2-1; weak D call: TRBD1 (5 bases). The V end lost 5 bases, the J end lost 4 bases, and 9 bases lay between the germline ends. Germline V gene sequence: CDR1 SGHVS, CDR2 FNYEAQ. The CDR3 has 13 amino acids. CDR3 region: CASSQGLYNEQFF. Here the CDR3 DNA reads TGTGCCAGCAGCCAGGGCCTTTACAATGAGCAGTTCTTC.

The chain uses TRBV6-5 and TRBJ2-1; D remains unclear. V lost 5 bases and J lost 1, with 9 bases in between. Germline CDR1 is MNHEY and CDR2 is SVGAGI. The CDR3 length is 14 residues. Here the CDR3 DNA reads TGTGCCAGCAGTGAACAAGTATCCTACAATGAGCAGTTCTTC. Residues: CASSEQVSYNEQFF.

The chain couples TRBV11-1 to TRBJ2-1, with TRBD2 matching 7 bases. Germline CDR1 is SGHAT and CDR2 is FQDESV (reference sequence). J gave up 5 bases and V 3 bases, and 7 bases lay outside the gene matches. The CDR3 totals 15 residues. CDR3 in DNA: TGTGCCAGCAGCTTTCAGCGGGGCTGGGACAATGAGCAGTTCTTC. This sequence encodes CASSFQRGWDNEQFF.

The rearrangement links TRBV11-2 to TRBJ2-3; the match to TRBD2 covers 8 bases. V shed 1 base, J shed 7 bases, and the junction held 19 bases outside the gene matches. Germline CDR1 is SGHAT and CDR2 is FQNNGV. CDR3 length: 19 amino acids. The CDR3 loop reads CASSLGSRREREIVNTQYF. The CDR3, as DNA: TGTGCCAGCAGCTTAGGTAGCCGACGGGAGCGGGAGATCGTGAATACGCAGTATTTT.

The J gene is TRBJ2-3, the V gene TRBV6-1; 7 nucleotides agree with TRBD2. The CDR3 extends over 15 amino acids. V gave up 3 bases and J gave up 3 bases; unmatched junction bases: 6. From germline, CDR1 is MNHNS and CDR2 SASEGT. The CDR3 nucleotides are TGTGCCAGCAGTGATGCGGGAGCGTCGACAGATACGCAGTATTTT. Protein sequence: CASSDAGASTDTQYF.

The chain uses TRBV19 and TRBJ1-5, with D possibly being TRBD1 (5 bases). Looked up from germline, CDR1 is LNHDA and CDR2 is SQIVND (reference sequence). The CDR3 contains 15 residues. V gave up 4 bases and J gave up 3 bases, with 13 bases separating them. CDR3 sequence: CASSRSGTVNQPQHF. The CDR3 DNA reads TGTGCCAGTAGTAGGTCCGGGACGGTCAATCAGCCCCAGCATTTT.

This chain connects TRBV30 to TRBJ1-2; D unresolved. Trimming removed 5 bases from V and 0 bases from J, with 4 bases in between. The length of the CDR3 is 11 residues. Germline lookup yields CDR1 GTSNPN and CDR2 SVGIG (reference sequence). The CDR3 sequence is CAWGTNYGYTF. In nucleotides, the CDR3 is TGTGCCTGGGGGACTAACTATGGCTACACCTTC.

The rearrangement links TRBV2 to TRBJ1-5, with 8 bases matching TRBD1. CDR1 and CDR2 from the germline V gene are SNHLY and FYNNEI. The CDR3 spans 13 residues. V lost 6 bases to trimming and J lost 6 bases; unmatched junction nucleotides: 4. The CDR3 nucleotides read TGTGCCAGCAGGGGGACAGGAATTCAGCCCCAGCATTTT. This encodes CASRGTGIQPQHF.

The rearrangement uses TRBV7-8 and TRBJ2-3; D may be TRBD1 (6 bases). Looked up from germline, CDR1 is SGHVS and CDR2 is FQNEAQ. The V gene lost 5 bases and the J gene lost 2 bases, with 17 bases spanning the gap. The CDR3 length is 16 residues. The CDR3 loop is CASSQEGRGHTDTQYF. Written as DNA, the CDR3 is TGTGCCAGCAGCCAAGAGGGTCGGGGACACACAGATACGCAGTATTTT.

This clone was seen only a few times. V gene TRBV6-1 combines with J gene TRBJ2-1; 7 bases line up with TRBD1. The CDR3 consists of 14 residues. CDR1 is MNHNS and CDR2 is SASEGT in the germline V gene. V shed 4 bases and J 8 bases; nucleotides not matched to a gene: 8. This CDR3 is CASSVTGEIHEQFF. In DNA, the CDR3 is TGTGCCAGCAGTGTAACAGGGGAGATCCATGAGCAGTTCTTC.

This chain joins TRBV6-5 and TRBJ2-6; D is perhaps TRBD2 (5 bases). V lost 4 bases and J 0 bases, leaving 7 bases between the germline ends. This CDR3 region has 15 residues. Looked up from germline, CDR1 is MNHEY and CDR2 is SVGAGI. The CDR3 DNA reads as TGTGCCAGCAGTTCGGACTTCTCTGGGGCCAACGTCCTGACTTTC. Residues: CASSSDFSGANVLTF.